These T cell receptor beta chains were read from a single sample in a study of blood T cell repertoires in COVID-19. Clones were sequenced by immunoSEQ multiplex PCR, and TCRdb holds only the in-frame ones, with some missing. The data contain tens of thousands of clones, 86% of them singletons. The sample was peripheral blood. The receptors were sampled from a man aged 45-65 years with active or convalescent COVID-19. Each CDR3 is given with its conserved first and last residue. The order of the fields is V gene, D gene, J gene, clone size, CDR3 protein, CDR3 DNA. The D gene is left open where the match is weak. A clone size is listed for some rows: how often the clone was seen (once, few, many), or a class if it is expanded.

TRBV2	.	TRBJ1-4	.	CASSGSRVANSATNEKLFF	TGTGCCAGCAGTGGTAGCAGGGTCGCGAACTCTGCAACTAATGAAAAACTGTTTTTT
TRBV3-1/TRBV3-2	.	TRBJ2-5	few	CASFGGAYQETQYF	TGTGCCAGCTTTGGGGGGGCCTACCAAGAGACCCAGTACTTC
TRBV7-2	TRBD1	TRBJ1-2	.	CASSFDRGSYGYTF	TGTGCCAGCAGCTTCGACAGGGGGTCCTATGGCTACACCTTC
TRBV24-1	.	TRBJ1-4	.	CATSQQGVGEKLFF	TGTGCCACCAGCCAACAGGGCGTGGGTGAAAAACTGTTTTTT
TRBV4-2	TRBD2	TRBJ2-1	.	CASSHPGLAVYNEQFF	TGTGCCAGCAGCCACCCGGGACTAGCGGTGTACAATGAGCAGTTCTTC
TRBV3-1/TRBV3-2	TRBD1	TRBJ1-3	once	CASSQDPGQIGNTIYF	TGTGCCAGCAGCCAAGACCCGGGACAGATCGGAAACACCATATATTTT
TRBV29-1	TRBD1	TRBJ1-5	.	CSVSLGTGVNQPQHF	TGCAGCGTTTCCTTAGGGACAGGGGTTAATCAGCCCCAGCATTTT
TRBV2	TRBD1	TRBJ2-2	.	CASSERGTGGTGELFF	TGTGCCAGCAGTGAAAGGGGGACAGGAGGGACCGGGGAGCTGTTTTTT
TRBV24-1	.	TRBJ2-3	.	CATSGYSTDTQYF	TGTGCCACCAGTGGTTATAGCACAGATACGCAGTATTTT
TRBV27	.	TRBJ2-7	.	CASRASGEPYEQYF	TGTGCCAGCAGAGCCTCCGGGGAACCCTACGAGCAGTACTTC
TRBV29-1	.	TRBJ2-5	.	CSSITTGRETQYF	TGCAGCTCAATTACGACAGGGAGGGAGACCCAGTACTTC
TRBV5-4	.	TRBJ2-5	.	CASSLKGEETQYF	TGTGCCAGCAGCTTGAAGGGGGAAGAGACCCAGTACTTC
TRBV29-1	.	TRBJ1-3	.	CSSRDGGSSGNTIYF	TGCAGCTCTCGAGACGGGGGAAGCTCTGGAAACACCATATATTTT
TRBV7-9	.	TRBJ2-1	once	CASSLTQYPSSYNEQFF	TGTGCCAGCAGCTTAACCCAGTATCCTAGCTCCTACAATGAGCAGTTCTTC
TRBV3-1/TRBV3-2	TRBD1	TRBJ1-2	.	CASSQAQGQGDGGYTF	TGTGCCAGCAGCCAAGCCCAGGGACAGGGGGACGGTGGCTACACCTTC
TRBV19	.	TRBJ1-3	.	CASTAHRDLSGNTIYF	TGTGCCAGTACCGCGCACAGGGACCTCTCTGGAAACACCATATATTTT
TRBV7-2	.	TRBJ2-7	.	CASTENWQDSYEQYF	TGTGCCAGCACCGAAAATTGGCAGGACTCCTACGAGCAGTACTTC
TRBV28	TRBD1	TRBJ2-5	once	CASTGGGEETQYF	TGTGCCAGCACAGGGGGCGGGGAAGAGACCCAGTACTTC
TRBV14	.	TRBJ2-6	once	CASSPSGGANVLTF	TGTGCCAGCAGCCCCTCGGGTGGGGCCAACGTCCTGACTTTC
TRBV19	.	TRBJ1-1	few	CASSADRSTEAFF	TGTGCCAGTAGCGCCGACCGGAGCACTGAAGCTTTCTTT
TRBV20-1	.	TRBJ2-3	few	CSALRDTQYF	TGCAGTGCCCTGCGGGATACGCAGTATTTT
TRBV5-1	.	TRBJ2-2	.	CASGGTVNTGELFF	TGCGCCAGCGGAGGGACAGTGAACACCGGGGAGCTGTTTTTT
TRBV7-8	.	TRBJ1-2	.	CASSLAGEDGYTF	TGTGCCAGCAGCTTAGCGGGGGAGGATGGCTACACCTTC
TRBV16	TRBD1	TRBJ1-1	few	CASSQRQGIEAFF	TGTGCCAGCAGCCAACGACAGGGGATTGAAGCTTTCTTT
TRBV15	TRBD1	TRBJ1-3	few	CATSRDLQGATGNTIYF	TGTGCCACCAGCAGAGATCTCCAGGGGGCAACTGGAAACACCATATATTTT
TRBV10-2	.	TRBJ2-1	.	CASSEISGRFVNEQFF	TGCGCCAGCAGTGAAATATCGGGGAGGTTTGTCAATGAGCAGTTCTTC
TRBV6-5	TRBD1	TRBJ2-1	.	CASSLRQGITYNEQFF	TGTGCCAGCAGTTTACGACAGGGAATTACCTACAATGAGCAGTTCTTC
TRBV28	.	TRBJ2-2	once	CASSLPGELFF	TGTGCCAGCAGCCTCCCCGGGGAGCTGTTTTTT
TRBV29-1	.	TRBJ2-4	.	CSVSQARQVYIQYF	TGCAGCGTTTCACAGGCCCGGCAGGTTTACATTCAGTACTTC
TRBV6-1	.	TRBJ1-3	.	CASSVTASGFSGNTIYF	TGTGCCAGCAGTGTCACAGCTTCAGGGTTCTCTGGAAACACCATATATTTT
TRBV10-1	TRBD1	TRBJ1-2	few	CASSLDRANGYTF	TGCGCCAGTTCACTGGACAGGGCGAATGGCTACACCTTC
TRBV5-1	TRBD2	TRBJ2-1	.	CASSPGRSGGASSYNEQFF	TGCGCCAGCAGCCCCGGCCGGAGCGGGGGGGCGAGCTCCTACAATGAGCAGTTCTTC
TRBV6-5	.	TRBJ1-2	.	CASSRGHDYGYTF	TGTGCCAGCAGCCGCGGACATGACTATGGCTACACCTTC
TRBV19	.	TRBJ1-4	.	CASTGSGSVREKLFF	TGTGCCAGTACCGGATCAGGGTCGGTGCGGGAAAAACTGTTTTTT
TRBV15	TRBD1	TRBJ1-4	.	CATRKTGANEKLFF	TGTGCCACCAGGAAGACAGGGGCTAATGAAAAACTGTTTTTT
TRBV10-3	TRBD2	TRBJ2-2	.	CASGTSGGADTGELFF	TGTGCCTCGGGGACTAGCGGGGGGGCGGACACCGGGGAGCTGTTTTTT
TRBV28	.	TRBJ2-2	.	CASSSPGDTGELFF	TGTGCCAGCAGTTCTCCCGGGGACACCGGGGAGCTGTTTTTT
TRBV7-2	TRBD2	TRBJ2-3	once	CASSFLAGSWDTQYF	TGTGCCAGCAGCTTCCTAGCGGGGAGCTGGGATACGCAGTATTTT
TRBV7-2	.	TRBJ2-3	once	CASSLQGSNTDTQYF	TGTGCCAGCAGCTTACAGGGGAGCAACACAGATACGCAGTATTTT
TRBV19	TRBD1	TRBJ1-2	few	CASSGQGDYGYTF	TGTGCCAGTAGCGGACAGGGTGACTATGGCTACACCTTC
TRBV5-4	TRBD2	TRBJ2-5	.	CASSLGLAGGTQETQYF	TGTGCCAGCAGCCTGGGACTAGCGGGGGGGACCCAAGAGACCCAGTACTTC
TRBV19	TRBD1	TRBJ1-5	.	CASSTTGGNQPQHF	TGTGCCAGTAGTACTACAGGGGGCAATCAGCCCCAGCATTTT
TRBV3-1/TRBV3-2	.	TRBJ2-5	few	CASSRQGAQYF	TGTGCCAGCAGCCGCCAAGGGGCCCAGTACTTC
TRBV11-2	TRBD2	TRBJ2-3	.	CASSLGTSGGYTDTQYF	TGTGCCAGCAGCCTCGGGACTAGCGGGGGTTACACAGATACGCAGTATTTT
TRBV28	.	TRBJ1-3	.	CASTTDSQGWIGNTIYF	TGTGCCAGCACTACTGACAGCCAAGGGTGGATTGGAAACACCATATATTTT
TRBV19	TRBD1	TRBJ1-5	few	CASSITGGNQPQHF	TGTGCCAGTAGTATTACAGGGGGGAATCAGCCCCAGCATTTT
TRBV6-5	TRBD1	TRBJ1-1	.	CASSSGGMNTEAFF	TGTGCCAGCAGTTCAGGGGGTATGAACACTGAAGCTTTCTTT
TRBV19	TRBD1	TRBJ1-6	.	CASSRGQDNSPLHF	TGTGCCAGTAGTAGGGGACAGGATAATTCACCCCTCCACTTT
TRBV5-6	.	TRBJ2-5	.	CASSLLGETQYF	TGTGCCAGCAGCCTACTAGGGGAGACCCAGTACTTC
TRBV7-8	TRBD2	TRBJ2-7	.	CASSLDLTSGYEQYF	TGTGCCAGCAGCTTAGATTTGACTAGCGGCTACGAGCAGTACTTC
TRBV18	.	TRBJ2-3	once	CASSPSWGGRTDTQYF	TGTGCCAGCTCACCTTCGTGGGGGGGGCGCACAGATACGCAGTATTTT